These 26 T cell receptor beta chains were all obtained from the same sample, sequenced in a study of Tregs in tolerant kidney transplant recipients. Profiling relied on immunoSEQ multiplex PCR, and the TCRdb table lists in-frame clones only, not all of them. Recorded for this sample: tens of thousands of clones. The material sequenced was CD4+ T cells from blood, taken before the transplant. These receptor sequences come from a human donor who received a combined kidney and bone marrow transplant.

On this clone: Sequencing ends 3 residues short of the CDR3 end; the germline J gene provides the rest. This chain uses TRBV5-1 with TRBJ1-6; 8 nucleotides align to TRBD1. Germline trimming cut 2 bases from V and 8 bases from J; bases unmatched to any gene: 6. Per germline, CDR1 SGHRS and CDR2 YFSETQ. The CDR3 extends over 15 amino acids. CDR3 DNA, as far as it was read: TGCGCCAGCAGCTTAGAGCAGGGGGCTTATTCACCC. It specifies CASSLEQGAYSP. The entire CDR3 protein is CASSLEQGAYSPLHF.

This chain's CDR3 is CASSGDQGGGANVLTF. The covered CDR3 bases are TGCGCCAGCAGCGGAGATCAGGGTGGTGGGGCCAACGTC. The chain recombines TRBV5-1 with TRBJ2-6, with D possibly being TRBD1 (5 bases). The sequence runs out 3 residues before the end of the CDR3; the remainder is reconstructed from the germline J gene. This CDR3 is built from 16 residues. The V end was cut by 4 bases, the J end by 3 bases, with 14 bases between. Germline V gene data show CDR1 as SGHRS and CDR2 as YFSETQ.

Comments on this clone: The read terminates 3 residues before the CDR3 end, so the remaining end is supplied by the germline J gene. The genes are TRBV19 and TRBJ1-4; D might be TRBD1 (5 bases). The V gene's germline CDR1 is LNHDA and CDR2 SQIVND (reference sequence). This CDR3 has 14 residues. Deletions cut 5 bases from V and 8 bases from J, with 15 bases between. This CDR3 is CASSPRQGREKLFF. Partial CDR3 DNA: TGTGCCAGTAGTCCGCGGCAGGGCCGGGAAAAA. The full variable domain, completed using reference TRBV19 and TRBJ1-4, is DGGITQSPKYLFRKEGQNVTLSCEQNLNHDAMYWYRQDPGQGLRLIYYSQIVNDFQKGDIAEGYSVSREKKESFPLTVTSAQKNPTAFYLCASSPRQGREKLFFGSGTQLSVL.

The sequenced part of the CDR3 DNA is TGTGCCAGCAGGGCCCTCCGACAGGGGGCGAACACTGAA. Protein sequence: CASRALRQGANTE. The full CDR3 reads CASRALRQGANTEAFF. The chain combines TRBV6-2 or TRBV6-3 with TRBJ1-1, with 10 bases fitting TRBD1. The CDR3 goes on 3 residues after the read ends, and that part is filled in from the germline J gene. With 6 bases clipped from V and 1 base from J, the junction kept 8 bases outside the gene matches. There are 16 residues in the CDR3. CDR1 is MNHEY and CDR2 is SVGEGT in the germline V gene.

About this clone itself: The read ends 3 residues before the CDR3 terminus; that terminus is restored from the germline J gene. The rearrangement joins TRBV12-3 or TRBV12-4 to TRBJ1-5, with 7 bases that match TRBD1. This CDR3 spans 15 amino acids. With V trimmed by 3 bases and J by 1 base, 3 bases remained unmatched. CDR3 loop: CASSFGTASNQPQHF. CDR3 DNA (partial): TGTGCCAGCAGTTTTGGGACAGCCAGCAATCAGCCC.

Comments on this clone: The read ends 3 residues before the CDR3 terminus; that terminus is restored from the germline J gene. This chain links TRBV7-9 with TRBJ2-3; TRBD2 matches 7 bases. The V segment lost 2 bases and the J segment 8 bases; nucleotides outside the gene matches: 4. Germline V gene lookup returns CDR1 SEHNR and CDR2 FQNEAQ (reference sequence). The CDR3 is 13 residues long. The CDR3 here is CASSLPPSGTQYF. The covered CDR3 bases are TGTGCCAGCAGCTTACCCCCTAGCGGTACG.

With regard to this clone: The missing CDR3 end, 3 residues past where the read stops, is filled in from the germline J gene. V usage is TRBV18 and J usage is TRBJ2-7; 10 bases line up with TRBD1. V lost 3 bases and J lost 5; bases outside the gene matches: 4. Germline V CDR1 and CDR2: KGHSH, LQKENI. The CDR3 consists of 14 residues. The CDR3 DNA, read in part, is TGTGCCAGCTCACCCGGGACAGGGGTGGACGAG. As protein: CASSPGTGVDE. The complete CDR3 sequence is CASSPGTGVDEQYF.

A remark on this clone: The sequenced fragment ends 3 residues before the CDR3 boundary, so the rest is inferred from the germline J gene. The genes are TRBV30 and TRBJ1-2; D call uncertain. Looked up from germline, CDR1 is GTSNPN and CDR2 is SVGIG (reference sequence). CDR3 size: 14 residues. Trimming left V 0 bases short and J 1 base short, with 9 bases between. CDR3 DNA (partial): TGTGCCTGGAGTGTCGGCAGGCGTAACTATGGC. It specifies CAWSVGRRNYG. The complete CDR3 reads CAWSVGRRNYGYTF.

Comment on this clone: The read terminates 3 residues before the CDR3 end, so the remaining end is supplied by the germline J gene. V and J are TRBV7-6 and TRBJ2-2; 8 positions match TRBD2. The CDR3 is 18 amino acids. CDR1 is SGHVS and CDR2 is FNYEAQ in the germline V gene. The V gene end was trimmed by 5 bases and the J gene end by 6 bases; junction bases not matched to a gene: 17. CDR3 DNA (partial): TGTGCCAGCAGCCCTTATATCGGGGGGGCCGGTGGATCCGGGGAG. This encodes CASSPYIGGAGGSGE. The whole CDR3 sequence reads CASSPYIGGAGGSGELFF.

Concerning this clone: The missing CDR3 end, 3 residues past where the read stops, is filled in from the germline J gene. The chain links TRBV19 to TRBJ1-2; 7 nucleotides line up with TRBD1. Germline values: CDR1 LNHDA, CDR2 SQIVND (reference sequence). This CDR3 spans 15 amino acids. J gave up 5 bases and V 5 bases, and 11 bases lay outside the gene matches. The CDR3 loop is CASSGDDRVRYGYTF. CDR3 DNA, as far as it was read: TGTGCCAGTAGTGGCGACGACAGGGTTCGGTATGGC.

Of note for this clone: The sequenced fragment ends 3 residues before the CDR3 boundary, so the rest is inferred from the germline J gene. The chain carries TRBV18 and TRBJ2-7, with D perhaps matching TRBD1 (6 bases). CDR3 size: 14 residues. Trimming pared 4 bases from V and 1 base from J, leaving 11 bases between. CDR1 and CDR2 from the germline V gene are KGHSH and LQKENI. Incomplete CDR3 DNA: TGTGCCAGCTCACTATACAGGGATTCCTACGAG. Protein: CASSLYRDSYE. In full, the CDR3 reads CASSLYRDSYEQYF. The variable domain in full, completed from reference TRBV18 and TRBJ2-7, reads NAGVMQNPRHLVRRRGQEARLRCSPMKGHSHVYWYRQLPEEGLKFMVYLQKENIIDESGMPKERFSAEFPKEGPSILRIQQVVRGDSAAYFCASSLYRDSYEQYFGPGTRLTVT.

Regarding this clone: The read is 3 residues too short to cover the CDR3 end, so that end is filled in from the germline J gene. This chain uses TRBV7-6 with TRBJ2-1, with 10 bases fitting TRBD2. Germline assignment: CDR1 SGHVS and CDR2 FNYEAQ. The CDR3 extends over 18 amino acids. The trim removed 5 bases at V and 5 bases at J, leaving 15 bases unmatched. The part of the CDR3 DNA that was read is TGTGCCAGCAGCCCCAACCAAGAGCGGGAGGGCCCCAACAATGAG. Protein sequence: CASSPNQEREGPNNE. From start to end, the CDR3 is CASSPNQEREGPNNEQFF.

To note about this clone: The read halts 3 residues ahead of the CDR3 end, with the missing end drawn from the germline J gene. The chain employs TRBV29-1 and TRBJ2-7; 9 bases align to TRBD2. V shed 2 bases, J shed 2 bases, and the junction held 4 bases outside the gene matches. The CDR3 totals 14 residues. The germline V gene has CDR1 SQVTM and CDR2 ANQGSEA. The sequenced CDR3 bases are TGCAGCGTTGAATGGGCGGGAGGGACCTACGAG. This gives the protein CSVEWAGGTYE. The entire CDR3 protein is CSVEWAGGTYEQYF.

With respect to this clone: The sequence runs out 3 residues before the end of the CDR3; the remainder is reconstructed from the germline J gene. V usage is TRBV2 and J usage is TRBJ2-5; 9 bases line up with TRBD2. Per the germline V gene, CDR1 is SNHLY and CDR2 is FYNNEI. The CDR3 extends over 13 amino acids. V dropped 8 bases and J dropped 5; count of bases not matched to a gene: 6. The CDR3 region is CASELAGRETQYF. CDR3 DNA, as far as it was read: TGTGCCAGCGAACTAGCGGGTCGGGAGACC. The full variable domain, rest sourced from reference TRBV2 and TRBJ2-5, is EPEVTQTPSHQVTQMGQEVILRCVPISNHLYFYWYRQILGQKVEFLVSFYNNEISEKSEIFDDQFSVERPDGSNFTLKIRSTKLEDSAMYFCASELAGRETQYFGPGTRLLVL.

Concerning this clone itself: The sequence runs out 3 residues before the end of the CDR3; the remainder is reconstructed from the germline J gene. V gene TRBV19 combines with J gene TRBJ1-2; 8 bases match TRBD1. Trimming cost V 3 bases and J 7 bases; bases outside gene matches: 10. CDR3 length: 15 amino acids. Germline V gene data show CDR1 as LNHDA and CDR2 as SQIVND (reference sequence). The CDR3: CASSIRQGSQGGYTF. The CDR3 DNA, read in part, is TGTGCCAGTAGTATTAGACAGGGGTCGCAGGGTGGC.

Of note for this clone: Coverage ceases 3 residues before the CDR3 finishes, and the germline J gene fills in the end. J is TRBJ1-5 and V is TRBV2; D unclear. Per the germline V gene, CDR1 is SNHLY and CDR2 is FYNNEI. This CDR3 spans 14 amino acids. V was cut by 7 bases and J by 0 bases, with 10 bases left in between. CDR3 sequence: CASNLGHSNQPQHF. CDR3 DNA, as far as it was read: TGTGCCAGCAACCTGGGCCATAGCAATCAGCCC.

Comments on this clone: The read halts 3 residues ahead of the CDR3 end, with the missing end drawn from the germline J gene. The rearrangement joins TRBV2 to TRBJ1-1; 10 nucleotides agree with TRBD1. Germline V gene sequence: CDR1 SNHLY, CDR2 FYNNEI. This CDR3 contains 15 residues. J lost 5 bases, V lost 5 bases, and 8 bases had no gene match. The CDR3 bases that were read are TGTGCCAGCAGTAAATTGACAGGGGGCTTGACTGAA. Its protein is CASSKLTGGLTE. The entire CDR3 reads CASSKLTGGLTEAFF.

Of note for this clone: The sequenced fragment ends 3 residues before the CDR3 boundary, so the rest is inferred from the germline J gene. This chain connects TRBV5-3 to TRBJ1-3; maybe TRBD1 (5 bases). TRBV5-3 is treated as an ORF (open reading frame) with a function not yet certain. The CDR3 contains 18 residues. Trimming stripped 4 bases from V and 0 bases from J, with 20 bases between. This CDR3 is CARSPWKGPPFSGNTIYF. The part of the CDR3 DNA that was read is TGTGCCAGAAGCCCCTGGAAGGGGCCACCGTTCTCTGGAAACACC.

The sequenced CDR3 bases are TGTGCCAGCAGCCCAGACAGGTCTAACTATGGC. Translating gives CASSPDRSNYG. The complete CDR3 sequence is CASSPDRSNYGYTF. The chain combines TRBV7-2 with TRBJ1-2; D perhaps matches TRBD1 (6 bases). The CDR3 end falls 3 residues outside the read, so it is completed with the germline J gene. Trimming shortened V by 5 bases and J by 0 bases, and 10 bases separated the two germline ends. Germline CDR1 and CDR2: SGHTA and FQGNSA. The CDR3 sequence is 14 residues long. Together with reference TRBV7-2 and TRBJ1-2, the CDR3 gives the full variable domain: GAGVSQSPSNKVTEKGKDVELRCDPISGHTALYWYRQSLGQGLEFLIYFQGNSAPDKSGLPSDRFSAERTGGSVSTLTIQRTQQEDSAVYLCASSPDRSNYGYTFGSGTRLTVV.

In regard to this clone: With the read ending 3 residues before the CDR3 end, the germline J gene is used to fill in that end. The V and J genes are TRBV7-2 and TRBJ1-6; 8 bases map to TRBD1. V was pared by 5 bases and J by 9 bases, with 9 bases of the junction left unmatched. The CDR3 loop spans 15 amino acids. Germline CDR1 SGHTA, CDR2 FQGNSA. This CDR3 reads CASSPETGTGSPLHF. The covered CDR3 bases are TGTGCCAGCAGCCCGGAGACAGGGACAGGTTCACCC.

Concerning this clone itself: The DNA ends 3 residues before the CDR3 does, and the rest of the CDR3 is filled in from the germline J gene. The J gene is TRBJ2-7, the V gene TRBV2, with a weak D call TRBD2 (6 bases). The V gene's germline CDR1 is SNHLY and CDR2 FYNNEI. The CDR3 runs to 14 residues. The germline V and J ends were trimmed by 3 bases and 0 bases, with 9 bases remaining between them. The sequenced CDR3 bases are TGTGCCAGCAGTGACACGGAGGGCTCCTACGAG. Residues: CASSDTEGSYE. The full-length CDR3 reads as CASSDTEGSYEQYF.

Comments on this clone: The CDR3 end is not reached by the read, which stops 3 residues before it; the germline J gene fills it in. V is TRBV10-3 and J is TRBJ2-7; D call uncertain. The CDR3 covers 12 residues. The V end was cut by 8 bases, the J end by 6 bases, with 14 bases between. Germline loops: CDR1 ENHRY, CDR2 SYGVKD. The sequenced CDR3 bases are TGTGCCATCCGGTCCCGGTCGAGCGAG. Residues: CAIRSRSSE. The entire CDR3 reads CAIRSRSSEQYF.

A remark on this clone: The sequenced fragment ends 3 residues before the CDR3 boundary, so the rest is inferred from the germline J gene. The chain recombines TRBV12-3 or TRBV12-4 with TRBJ1-5; 7 positions agree with TRBD1. Unmatched junction bases numbered 9, after V lost 6 bases and J lost 4 bases. The CDR3 runs to 15 residues. CDR3 DNA (partial): TGTGCCAGCAGATCGACAGGGCAAGGGAATCAGCCC. Translating it yields CASRSTGQGNQP. The complete CDR3 sequence is CASRSTGQGNQPQHF.

Note on this clone: The sequence runs out 3 residues before the end of the CDR3; the remainder is reconstructed from the germline J gene. Different DNA sequences within this sample yield the same CDR3. V gene TRBV7-9 combines with J gene TRBJ1-1; 9 bases map to TRBD1. V was clipped by 5 bases and J by 4 bases; unmatched bases: 2. Germline CDR1 is SEHNR and CDR2 is FQNEAQ (reference sequence). The length of the CDR3 is 13 residues. Partial CDR3 DNA: TGTGCCAGCAGCCTGGGACAGGGCACTGAA. Translated: CASSLGQGTE. The CDR3 reads in full as CASSLGQGTEAFF. Drawing the rest from reference TRBV7-9 and TRBJ1-1, the complete variable domain is DTGVSQNPRHKITKRGQNVTFRCDPISEHNRLYWYRQTLGQGPEFLTYFQNEAQLEKSRLLSDRFSAERPKGSFSTLEIQRTEQGDSAMYLCASSLGQGTEAFFGQGTRLTVV.

With regard to this clone: The read gets to within 3 residues of the CDR3 end, and the germline J gene fills in the rest. The chain employs TRBV5-6 and TRBJ2-3; D call uncertain. Germline CDR1 and CDR2: SGHDT and YYEEEE. The V end lost 2 bases, the J end lost 2 bases, and 6 bases lay between the germline ends. The CDR3 runs to 13 residues. CDR3 DNA (partial): TGTGCCAGCAGCTTATCATCCACAGATACG. It translates to CASSLSSTDT. The complete CDR3 protein is CASSLSSTDTQYF.

Comment on this clone: Sequencing ends 3 residues short of the CDR3 end; the germline J gene provides the rest. The chain carries TRBV7-2 and TRBJ1-3; D ambiguous. The germline CDR1 and CDR2 sequences are SGHTA and FQGNSA. The CDR3 is made up of 14 amino acids. The V end was cut by 0 bases, the J end by 8 bases, with 11 bases between. CDR3 sequence: CASSLAGQRDTIYF. The sequenced part of the CDR3 DNA is TGTGCCAGCAGCTTAGCAGGGCAGCGGGACACC.